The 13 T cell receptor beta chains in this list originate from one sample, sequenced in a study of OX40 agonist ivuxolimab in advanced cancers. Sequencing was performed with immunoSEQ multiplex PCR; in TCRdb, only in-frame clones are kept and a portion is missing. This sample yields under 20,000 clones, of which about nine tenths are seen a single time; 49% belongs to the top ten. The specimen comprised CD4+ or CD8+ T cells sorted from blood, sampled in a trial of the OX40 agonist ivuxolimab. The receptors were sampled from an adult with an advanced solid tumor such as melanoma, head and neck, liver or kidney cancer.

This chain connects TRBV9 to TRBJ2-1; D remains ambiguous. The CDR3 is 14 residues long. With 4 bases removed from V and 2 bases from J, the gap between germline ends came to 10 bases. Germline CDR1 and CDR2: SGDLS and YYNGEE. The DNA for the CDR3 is TGTGCCAGCAGCCCCCAGCCCCCCTACAATGAGCAGTTCTTC. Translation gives CASSPQPPYNEQFF. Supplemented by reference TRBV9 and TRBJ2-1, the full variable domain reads DSGVTQTPKHLITATGQRVTLRCSPRSGDLSVYWYQQSLDQGLQFLIQYYNGEERAKGNILERFSAQQFPDLHSELNLSSLELGDSALYFCASSPQPPYNEQFFGPGTRLTVL.

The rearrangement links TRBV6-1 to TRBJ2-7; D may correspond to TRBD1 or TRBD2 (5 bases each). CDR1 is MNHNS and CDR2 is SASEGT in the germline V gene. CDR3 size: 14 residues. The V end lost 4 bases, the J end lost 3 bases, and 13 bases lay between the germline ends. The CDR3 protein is CASSAFGADYEQYF. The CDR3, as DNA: TGTGCCAGCAGTGCATTCGGGGCAGACTACGAGCAGTACTTC.

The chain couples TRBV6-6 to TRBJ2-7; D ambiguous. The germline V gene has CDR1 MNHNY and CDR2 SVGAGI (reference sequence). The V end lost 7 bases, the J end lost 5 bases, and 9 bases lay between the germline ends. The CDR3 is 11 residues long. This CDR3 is CASTLADEQYF. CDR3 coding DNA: TGTGCCAGCACCCTGGCAGACGAGCAGTACTTC.

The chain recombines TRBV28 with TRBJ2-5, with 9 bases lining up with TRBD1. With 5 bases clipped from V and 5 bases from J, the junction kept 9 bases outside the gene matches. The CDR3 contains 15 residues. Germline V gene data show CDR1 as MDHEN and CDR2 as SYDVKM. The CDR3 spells CASSRDRDLRETQYF. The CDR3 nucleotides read TGTGCCAGCAGTCGGGACAGGGATCTGCGGGAGACCCAGTACTTC.

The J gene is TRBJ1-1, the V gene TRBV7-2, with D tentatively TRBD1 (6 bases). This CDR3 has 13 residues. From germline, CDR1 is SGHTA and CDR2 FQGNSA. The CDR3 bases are TGTGCTGGGGGGGCAAAATTGAACACTGAAGCTTTCTTT. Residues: CAGGAKLNTEAFF.

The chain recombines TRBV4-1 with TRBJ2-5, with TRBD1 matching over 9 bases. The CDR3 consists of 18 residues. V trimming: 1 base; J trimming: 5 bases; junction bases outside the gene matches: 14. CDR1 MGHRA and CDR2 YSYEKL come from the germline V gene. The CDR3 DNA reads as TGCGCCAGCAGCCAAGGGGGGGGACAGGGATATTCGGACGAGACCCAGTACTTC. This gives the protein CASSQGGGQGYSDETQYF.

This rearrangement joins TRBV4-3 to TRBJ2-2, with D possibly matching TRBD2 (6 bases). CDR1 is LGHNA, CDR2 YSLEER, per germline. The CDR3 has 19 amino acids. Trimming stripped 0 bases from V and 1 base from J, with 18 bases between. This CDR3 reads CASSQDFRRRAGNTGELFF. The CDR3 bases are TGCGCCAGCAGCCAAGATTTTAGGAGGAGGGCCGGGAACACCGGGGAGCTGTTTTTT.

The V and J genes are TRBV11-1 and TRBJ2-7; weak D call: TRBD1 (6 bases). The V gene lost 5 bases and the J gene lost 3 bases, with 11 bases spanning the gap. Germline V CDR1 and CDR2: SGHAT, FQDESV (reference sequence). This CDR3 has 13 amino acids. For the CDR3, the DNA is TGTGCCAGCAGCAGTACAGGGAACTACGAGCAGTACTTC. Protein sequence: CASSSTGNYEQYF.

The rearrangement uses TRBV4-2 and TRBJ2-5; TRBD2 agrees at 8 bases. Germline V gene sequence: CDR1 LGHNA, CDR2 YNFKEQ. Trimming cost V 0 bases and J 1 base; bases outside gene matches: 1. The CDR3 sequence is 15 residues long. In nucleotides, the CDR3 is TGTGCCAGCAGCCAAGACCGGGAGGGCCAAGAGACCCAGTACTTC. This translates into CASSQDREGQETQYF.

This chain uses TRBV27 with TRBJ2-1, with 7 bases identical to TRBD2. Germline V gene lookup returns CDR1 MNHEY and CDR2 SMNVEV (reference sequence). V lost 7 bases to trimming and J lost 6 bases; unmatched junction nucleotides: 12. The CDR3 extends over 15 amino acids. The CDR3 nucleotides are TGTGCCAGCACTAGCGGCCACTCCCCCCTCAATGAGCAGTTCTTC. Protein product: CASTSGHSPLNEQFF.

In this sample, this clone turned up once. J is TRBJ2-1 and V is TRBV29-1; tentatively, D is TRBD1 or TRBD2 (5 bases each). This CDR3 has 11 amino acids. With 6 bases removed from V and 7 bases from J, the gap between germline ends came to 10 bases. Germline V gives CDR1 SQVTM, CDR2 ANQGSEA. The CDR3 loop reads CSVWDVNEQFF. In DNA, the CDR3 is TGCAGCGTATGGGACGTAAATGAGCAGTTCTTC.

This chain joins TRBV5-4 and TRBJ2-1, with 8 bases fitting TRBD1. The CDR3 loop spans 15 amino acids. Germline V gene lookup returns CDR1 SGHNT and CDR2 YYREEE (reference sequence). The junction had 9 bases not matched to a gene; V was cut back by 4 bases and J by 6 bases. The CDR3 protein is CASSPWTGKLNEQFF. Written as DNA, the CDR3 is TGTGCCAGCAGCCCCTGGACAGGGAAGCTCAATGAGCAGTTCTTC.

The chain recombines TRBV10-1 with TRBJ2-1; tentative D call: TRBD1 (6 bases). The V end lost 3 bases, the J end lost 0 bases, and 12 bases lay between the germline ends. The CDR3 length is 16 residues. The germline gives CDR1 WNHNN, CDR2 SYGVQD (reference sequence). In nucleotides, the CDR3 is TGCGCCAGCAGTGACTCAGGGGTAACCTCCTACAATGAGCAGTTCTTC. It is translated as CASSDSGVTSYNEQFF.